These 7 T cell receptor beta chains were sequenced from one sample in a study of shared T cell receptors in the human thymus. Data came from immunoSEQ multiplex PCR; TCRdb stores just in-frame clones and leaves some out. This sample yields about 660,000 clones, of which roughly 90% are seen a single time; approximately 0.011% belongs to the top ten. The data were also submitted as part of a second study, on human thymus T cells.

Specimen: thymocytes. The source is a boy under two years old with a congenital heart defect.

CDR3: CSVDAPEGAETQYF. CDR3 in DNA: TGCAGCGTTGATGCGCCCGAGGGGGCAGAGACCCAGTACTTC. J is TRBJ2-5 and V is TRBV29-1; 7 bases map to TRBD1. Trimming removed 3 bases from V and 4 bases from J; junction bases left unmatched: 8. There are 14 residues in the CDR3. Germline loops: CDR1 SQVTM, CDR2 ANQGSEA.

The J gene is TRBJ2-3, the V gene TRBV14; 8 bases match TRBD1. The germline CDR1 and CDR2 sequences are SGHDN and FVKESK. The CDR3 is made up of 16 amino acids. V shed 2 bases, J shed 6 bases, and the junction held 10 bases outside the gene matches. CDR3: CASSQIKGTGYDTQYF. CDR3 in DNA: TGTGCCAGCAGCCAAATCAAAGGGACAGGATACGATACGCAGTATTTT.

V is TRBV7-8 and J is TRBJ2-3; D may be TRBD2 (6 bases). This CDR3 is built from 14 residues. Germline-derived CDR1 and CDR2 are SGHVS and FQNEAQ. V lost 1 base and J lost 2, with 7 bases in between. The CDR3 here is CASSLGGNTDTQYF. In DNA form, the CDR3 reads TGTGCCAGCAGCTTAGGCGGGAACACAGATACGCAGTATTTT.

This clone was counted once. The gene calls are TRBV5-4 and TRBJ2-3; D possibly corresponds to TRBD2 (6 bases). There are 15 residues in the CDR3. Looked up from germline, CDR1 is SGHNT and CDR2 is YYREEE (reference sequence). V shed 6 bases and J shed 5 bases, with 19 bases lying between them. The CDR3 region is CASTVTRESGDTQYF. The CDR3 coding sequence is TGTGCCAGCACCGTGACTCGGGAGTCGGGAGATACGCAGTATTTT.

This clone was recorded a few times. This chain joins TRBV14 and TRBJ2-5; 11 bases agree with TRBD1. CDR1 and CDR2 (germline): SGHDN, FVKESK. This CDR3 region has 15 residues. Unmatched junction bases numbered 6, after V lost 4 bases and J lost 5 bases. The CDR3 DNA follows: TGTGCCAGCAGCCGCAGGACAGGGGGCGTGGAGACCCAGTACTTC. Its translation: CASSRRTGGVETQYF.

The table lists this clone with a count of one. V is TRBV30 and J is TRBJ1-5; 8 bases map to TRBD1. V trimming: 1 base; J trimming: 0 bases; junction bases outside the gene matches: 8. This CDR3 region has 17 residues. Germline-derived CDR1 and CDR2 are GTSNPN and SVGIG (reference sequence). The CDR3 protein is CAWSAATGVNSNQPQHF. For the CDR3, the DNA is TGTGCCTGGAGTGCCGCGACAGGGGTAAATAGCAATCAGCCCCAGCATTTT. The complete variable domain, with remaining parts taken from reference TRBV30 and TRBJ1-5, reads SQTIHQWPATLVQPVGSPLSLECTVEGTSNPNLYWYRQAAGRGLQLLFYSVGIGQISSEVPQNLSASRPQDRQFILSSKKLLLSDSGFYLCAWSAATGVNSNQPQHFGDGTRLSIL.

This chain uses TRBV10-3 with TRBJ1-2; D ambiguous. Germline V lookup: CDR1 ENHRY, CDR2 SYGVKD. This CDR3 comprises 13 residues. V lost 10 bases and J 6 bases, leaving 18 bases between the germline ends. The CDR3 loop is CATLVVGPNGYTF. The CDR3 nucleotides read TGTGCCACTCTCGTGGTGGGCCCTAATGGCTACACCTTC.